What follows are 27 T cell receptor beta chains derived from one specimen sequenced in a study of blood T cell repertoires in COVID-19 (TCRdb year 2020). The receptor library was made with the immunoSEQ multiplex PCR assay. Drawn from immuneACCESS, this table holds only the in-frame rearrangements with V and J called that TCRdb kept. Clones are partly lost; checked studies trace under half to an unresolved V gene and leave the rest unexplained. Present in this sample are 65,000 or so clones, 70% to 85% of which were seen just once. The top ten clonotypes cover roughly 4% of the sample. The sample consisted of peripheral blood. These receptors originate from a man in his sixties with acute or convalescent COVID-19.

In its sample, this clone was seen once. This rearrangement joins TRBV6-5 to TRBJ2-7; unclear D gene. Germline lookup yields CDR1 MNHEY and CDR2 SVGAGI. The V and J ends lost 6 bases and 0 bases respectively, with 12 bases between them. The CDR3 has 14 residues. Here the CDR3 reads CASSLTLSSYEQYF. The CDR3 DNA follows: TGTGCCAGCAGCTTGACACTGAGCTCCTACGAGCAGTACTTC.

DNA of the CDR3: TGTGCCAGCAGGAGGGGGACAGGGGTTACAGATACGCAGTATTTT. This codes for CASRRGTGVTDTQYF. The chain links TRBV7-3 to TRBJ2-3; 10 bases line up with TRBD1. The CDR3 has 15 amino acids. The J segment lost 3 bases and the V segment lost 6 bases, leaving 6 bases of the junction unmatched. Germline CDR1 SGHTA, CDR2 FQGTGA.

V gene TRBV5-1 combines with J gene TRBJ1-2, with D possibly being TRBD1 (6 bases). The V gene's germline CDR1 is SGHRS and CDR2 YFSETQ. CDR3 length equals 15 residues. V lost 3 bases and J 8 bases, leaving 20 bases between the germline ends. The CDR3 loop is CASSSLEQGTRGYTF. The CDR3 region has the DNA TGCGCCAGCAGCTCCTTAGAACAGGGTACTCGGGGCTACACCTTC.

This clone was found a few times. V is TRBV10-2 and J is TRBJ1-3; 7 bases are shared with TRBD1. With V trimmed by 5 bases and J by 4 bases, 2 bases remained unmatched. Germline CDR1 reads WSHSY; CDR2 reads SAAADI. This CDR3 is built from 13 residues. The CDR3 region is CASSSDRGNTIYF. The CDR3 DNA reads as TGCGCCAGCAGTTCGGACAGGGGAAACACCATATATTTT.

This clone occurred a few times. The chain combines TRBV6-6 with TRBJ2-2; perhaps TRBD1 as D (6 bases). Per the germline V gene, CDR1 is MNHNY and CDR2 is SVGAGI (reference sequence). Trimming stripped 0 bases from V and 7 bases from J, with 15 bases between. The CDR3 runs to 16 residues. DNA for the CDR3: TGTGCCAGCAGTTACTCGAACAGGGATCCGGGCGGGGAGCTGTTTTTT. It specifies CASSYSNRDPGGELFF.

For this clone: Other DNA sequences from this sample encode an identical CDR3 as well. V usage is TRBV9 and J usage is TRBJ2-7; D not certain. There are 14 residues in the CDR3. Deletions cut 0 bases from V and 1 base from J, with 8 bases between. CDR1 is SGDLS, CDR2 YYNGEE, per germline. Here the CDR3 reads CASSVDPSSYEQYF. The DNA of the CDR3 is TGTGCCAGCAGCGTAGATCCCTCTTCCTACGAGCAGTACTTC.

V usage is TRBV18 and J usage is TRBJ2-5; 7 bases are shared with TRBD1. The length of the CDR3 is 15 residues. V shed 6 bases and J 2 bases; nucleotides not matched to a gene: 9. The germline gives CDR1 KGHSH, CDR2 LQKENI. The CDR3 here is CASSTSRDSQETQYF. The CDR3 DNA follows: TGTGCCAGCTCCACTTCTCGGGACAGTCAAGAGACCCAGTACTTC.

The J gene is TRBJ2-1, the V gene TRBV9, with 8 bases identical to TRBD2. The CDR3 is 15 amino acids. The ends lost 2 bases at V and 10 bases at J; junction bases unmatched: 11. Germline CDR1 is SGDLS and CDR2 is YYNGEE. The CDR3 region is CASSVDGLAEREQFF. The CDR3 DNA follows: TGTGCCAGCAGCGTTGATGGACTAGCCGAGCGGGAGCAGTTCTTC.

This CDR3 is CASSSEGNIQYF. CDR3 in DNA: TGCGCCAGCAGCTCTGAGGGAAACATTCAGTACTTC. V gene TRBV5-1 combines with J gene TRBJ2-4; possible D gene TRBD2, 5 bases. Germline CDR1 reads SGHRS; CDR2 reads YFSETQ. This CDR3 has 12 amino acids. Between the trimmed V and J ends, which lost 3 bases and 6 bases, there was a span of 7 bases.

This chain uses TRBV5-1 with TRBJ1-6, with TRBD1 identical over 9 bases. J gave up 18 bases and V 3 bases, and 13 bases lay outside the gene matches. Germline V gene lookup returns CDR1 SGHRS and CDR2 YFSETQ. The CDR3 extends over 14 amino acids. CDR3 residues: CASSSTPGTGRSHF. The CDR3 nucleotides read TGCGCCAGCAGCTCAACCCCCGGGACAGGGAGAAGCCACTTT.

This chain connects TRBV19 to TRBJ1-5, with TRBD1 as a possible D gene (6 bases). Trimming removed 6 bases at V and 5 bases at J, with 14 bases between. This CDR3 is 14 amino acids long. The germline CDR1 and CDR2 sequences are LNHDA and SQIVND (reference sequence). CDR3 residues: CASRGAGADQPQHF. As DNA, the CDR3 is TGTGCCAGTAGGGGGGCAGGGGCAGATCAGCCCCAGCATTTT.

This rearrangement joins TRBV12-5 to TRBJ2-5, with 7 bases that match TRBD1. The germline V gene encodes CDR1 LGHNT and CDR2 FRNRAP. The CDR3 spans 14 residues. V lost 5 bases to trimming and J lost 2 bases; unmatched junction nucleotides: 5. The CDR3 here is CASGRGTEQETQYF. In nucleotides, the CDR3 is TGTGCTAGTGGTCGTGGGACAGAACAAGAGACCCAGTACTTC. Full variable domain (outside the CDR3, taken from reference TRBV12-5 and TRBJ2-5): DARVTQTPRHKVTEMGQEVTMRCQPILGHNTVFWYRQTMMQGLELLAYFRNRAPLDDSGMPKDRFSAEMPDATLATLKIQPSEPRDSAVYFCASGRGTEQETQYFGPGTRLLVL.

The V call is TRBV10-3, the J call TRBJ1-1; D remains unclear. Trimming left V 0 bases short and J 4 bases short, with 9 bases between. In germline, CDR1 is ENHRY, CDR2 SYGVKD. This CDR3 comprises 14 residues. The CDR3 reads CAISESRGSTEAFF. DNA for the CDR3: TGTGCCATCAGTGAGTCGAGAGGGTCCACTGAAGCTTTCTTT.

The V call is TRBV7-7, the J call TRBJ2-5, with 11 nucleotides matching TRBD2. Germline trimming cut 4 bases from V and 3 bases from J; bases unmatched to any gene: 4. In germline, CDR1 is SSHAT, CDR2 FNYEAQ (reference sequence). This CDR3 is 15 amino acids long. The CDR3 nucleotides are TGTGCCAGCAGCTCTAGCGGGGGGACGGAAGAGACCCAGTACTTC. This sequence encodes CASSSSGGTEETQYF.

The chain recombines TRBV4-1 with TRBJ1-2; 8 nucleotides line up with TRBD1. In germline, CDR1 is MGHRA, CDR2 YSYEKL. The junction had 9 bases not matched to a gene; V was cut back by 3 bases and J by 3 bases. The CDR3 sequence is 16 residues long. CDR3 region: CASSQLAGQAYYGYTF. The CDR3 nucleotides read TGCGCCAGCAGCCAGCTCGCGGGACAGGCCTACTATGGCTACACCTTC.

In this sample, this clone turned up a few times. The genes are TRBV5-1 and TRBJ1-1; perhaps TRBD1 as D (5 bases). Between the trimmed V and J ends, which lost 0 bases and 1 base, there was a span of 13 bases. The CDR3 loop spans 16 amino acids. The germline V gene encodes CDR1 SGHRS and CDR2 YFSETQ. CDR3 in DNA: TGCGCCAGCAGCTTGGACACCGACAGAAAGAACACTGAAGCTTTCTTT. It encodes CASSLDTDRKNTEAFF.

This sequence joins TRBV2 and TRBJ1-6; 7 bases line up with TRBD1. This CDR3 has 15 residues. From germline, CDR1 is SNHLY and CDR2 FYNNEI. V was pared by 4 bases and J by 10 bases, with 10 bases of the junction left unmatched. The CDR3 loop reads CASSVLDRMGSPLHF. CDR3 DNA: TGTGCCAGCAGTGTATTGGACAGGATGGGGTCACCCCTCCACTTT.

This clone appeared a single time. The CDR3 protein is CASSPDRNTGELFF. CDR3 DNA: TGTGCCAGCAGCCCCGACAGGAACACCGGGGAGCTGTTTTTT. The gene calls are TRBV7-2 and TRBJ2-2; maybe TRBD1 (5 bases). The germline CDR1 and CDR2 sequences are SGHTA and FQGNSA. V was clipped by 5 bases and J by 1 base, with 8 bases between them. CDR3 length: 14 amino acids. The full variable domain, with the rest looked up from reference TRBV7-2 and TRBJ2-2, is GAGVSQSPSNKVTEKGKDVELRCDPISGHTALYWYRQSLGQGLEFLIYFQGNSAPDKSGLPSDRFSAERTGGSVSTLTIQRTQQEDSAVYLCASSPDRNTGELFFGEGSRLTVL.

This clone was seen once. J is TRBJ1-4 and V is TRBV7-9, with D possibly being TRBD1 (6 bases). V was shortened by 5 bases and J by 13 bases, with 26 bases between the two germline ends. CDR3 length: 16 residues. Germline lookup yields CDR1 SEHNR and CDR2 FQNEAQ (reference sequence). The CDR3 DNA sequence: TGTGCCAGCAGCGAAACCGGGACAACCCGAATGAATGTACTGTTTTTT. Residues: CASSETGTTRMNVLFF. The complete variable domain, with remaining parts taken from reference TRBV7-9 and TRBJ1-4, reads DTGVSQNPRHKITKRGQNVTFRCDPISEHNRLYWYRQTLGQGPEFLTYFQNEAQLEKSRLLSDRFSAERPKGSFSTLEIQRTEQGDSAMYLCASSETGTTRMNVLFFGSGTQLSVL.

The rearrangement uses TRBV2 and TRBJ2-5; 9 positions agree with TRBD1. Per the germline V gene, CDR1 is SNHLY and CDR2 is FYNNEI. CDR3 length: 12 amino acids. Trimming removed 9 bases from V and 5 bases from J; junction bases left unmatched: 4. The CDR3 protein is CASGQGWETQYF. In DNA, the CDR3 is TGTGCCAGTGGACAGGGGTGGGAGACCCAGTACTTC.

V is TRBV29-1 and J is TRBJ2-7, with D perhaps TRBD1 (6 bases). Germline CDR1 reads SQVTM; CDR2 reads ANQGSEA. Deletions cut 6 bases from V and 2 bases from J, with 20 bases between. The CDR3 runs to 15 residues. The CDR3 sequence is CSVRSVGAEPYEQYF. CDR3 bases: TGCAGCGTCCGTTCTGTGGGGGCAGAGCCCTACGAGCAGTACTTC.

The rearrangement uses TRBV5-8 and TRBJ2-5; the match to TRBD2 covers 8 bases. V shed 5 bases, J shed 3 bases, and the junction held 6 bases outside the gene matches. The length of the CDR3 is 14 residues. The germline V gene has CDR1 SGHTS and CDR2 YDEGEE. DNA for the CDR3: TGTGCCAGCAGTTACCAAGCGGGAGAAGAGACCCAGTACTTC. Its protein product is CASSYQAGEETQYF.

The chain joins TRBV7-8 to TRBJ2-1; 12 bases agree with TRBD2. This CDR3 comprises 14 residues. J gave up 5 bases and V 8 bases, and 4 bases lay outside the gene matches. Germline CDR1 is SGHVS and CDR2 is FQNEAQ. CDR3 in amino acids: CASSTSGGDNEQFF. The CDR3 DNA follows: TGTGCCAGCTCGACTAGCGGGGGAGACAATGAGCAGTTCTTC.

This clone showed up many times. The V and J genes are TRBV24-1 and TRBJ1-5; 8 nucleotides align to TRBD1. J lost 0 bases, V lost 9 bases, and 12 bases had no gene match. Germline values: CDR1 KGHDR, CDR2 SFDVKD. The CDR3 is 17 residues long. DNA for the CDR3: TGTGCCACCGCCCGAGGACAGGGCCCCAATAGCAATCAGCCCCAGCATTTT. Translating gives CATARGQGPNSNQPQHF.

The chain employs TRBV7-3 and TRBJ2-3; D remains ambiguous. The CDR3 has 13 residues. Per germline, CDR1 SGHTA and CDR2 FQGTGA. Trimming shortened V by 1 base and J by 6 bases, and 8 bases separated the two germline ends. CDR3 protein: CASSLSPEDTQYF. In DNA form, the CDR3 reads TGTGCCAGCAGCTTAAGTCCCGAGGATACGCAGTATTTT.

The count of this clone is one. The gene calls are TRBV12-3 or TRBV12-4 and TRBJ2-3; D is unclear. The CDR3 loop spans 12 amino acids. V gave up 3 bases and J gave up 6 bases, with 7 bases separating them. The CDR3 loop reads CASSFAGDTQYF. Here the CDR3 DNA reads TGTGCCAGCAGTTTCGCCGGGGATACGCAGTATTTT.

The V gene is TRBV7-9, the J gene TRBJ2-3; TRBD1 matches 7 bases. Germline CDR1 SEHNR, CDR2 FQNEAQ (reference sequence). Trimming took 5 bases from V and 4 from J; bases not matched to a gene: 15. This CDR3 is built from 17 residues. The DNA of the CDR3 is TGTGCCAGCAGCAGAGATATCGGACAGGTCCCCCCAGATACGCAGTATTTT. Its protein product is CASSRDIGQVPPDTQYF. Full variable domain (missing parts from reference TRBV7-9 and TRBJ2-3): DTGVSQNPRHKITKRGQNVTFRCDPISEHNRLYWYRQTLGQGPEFLTYFQNEAQLEKSRLLSDRFSAERPKGSFSTLEIQRTEQGDSAMYLCASSRDIGQVPPDTQYFGPGTRLTVL.